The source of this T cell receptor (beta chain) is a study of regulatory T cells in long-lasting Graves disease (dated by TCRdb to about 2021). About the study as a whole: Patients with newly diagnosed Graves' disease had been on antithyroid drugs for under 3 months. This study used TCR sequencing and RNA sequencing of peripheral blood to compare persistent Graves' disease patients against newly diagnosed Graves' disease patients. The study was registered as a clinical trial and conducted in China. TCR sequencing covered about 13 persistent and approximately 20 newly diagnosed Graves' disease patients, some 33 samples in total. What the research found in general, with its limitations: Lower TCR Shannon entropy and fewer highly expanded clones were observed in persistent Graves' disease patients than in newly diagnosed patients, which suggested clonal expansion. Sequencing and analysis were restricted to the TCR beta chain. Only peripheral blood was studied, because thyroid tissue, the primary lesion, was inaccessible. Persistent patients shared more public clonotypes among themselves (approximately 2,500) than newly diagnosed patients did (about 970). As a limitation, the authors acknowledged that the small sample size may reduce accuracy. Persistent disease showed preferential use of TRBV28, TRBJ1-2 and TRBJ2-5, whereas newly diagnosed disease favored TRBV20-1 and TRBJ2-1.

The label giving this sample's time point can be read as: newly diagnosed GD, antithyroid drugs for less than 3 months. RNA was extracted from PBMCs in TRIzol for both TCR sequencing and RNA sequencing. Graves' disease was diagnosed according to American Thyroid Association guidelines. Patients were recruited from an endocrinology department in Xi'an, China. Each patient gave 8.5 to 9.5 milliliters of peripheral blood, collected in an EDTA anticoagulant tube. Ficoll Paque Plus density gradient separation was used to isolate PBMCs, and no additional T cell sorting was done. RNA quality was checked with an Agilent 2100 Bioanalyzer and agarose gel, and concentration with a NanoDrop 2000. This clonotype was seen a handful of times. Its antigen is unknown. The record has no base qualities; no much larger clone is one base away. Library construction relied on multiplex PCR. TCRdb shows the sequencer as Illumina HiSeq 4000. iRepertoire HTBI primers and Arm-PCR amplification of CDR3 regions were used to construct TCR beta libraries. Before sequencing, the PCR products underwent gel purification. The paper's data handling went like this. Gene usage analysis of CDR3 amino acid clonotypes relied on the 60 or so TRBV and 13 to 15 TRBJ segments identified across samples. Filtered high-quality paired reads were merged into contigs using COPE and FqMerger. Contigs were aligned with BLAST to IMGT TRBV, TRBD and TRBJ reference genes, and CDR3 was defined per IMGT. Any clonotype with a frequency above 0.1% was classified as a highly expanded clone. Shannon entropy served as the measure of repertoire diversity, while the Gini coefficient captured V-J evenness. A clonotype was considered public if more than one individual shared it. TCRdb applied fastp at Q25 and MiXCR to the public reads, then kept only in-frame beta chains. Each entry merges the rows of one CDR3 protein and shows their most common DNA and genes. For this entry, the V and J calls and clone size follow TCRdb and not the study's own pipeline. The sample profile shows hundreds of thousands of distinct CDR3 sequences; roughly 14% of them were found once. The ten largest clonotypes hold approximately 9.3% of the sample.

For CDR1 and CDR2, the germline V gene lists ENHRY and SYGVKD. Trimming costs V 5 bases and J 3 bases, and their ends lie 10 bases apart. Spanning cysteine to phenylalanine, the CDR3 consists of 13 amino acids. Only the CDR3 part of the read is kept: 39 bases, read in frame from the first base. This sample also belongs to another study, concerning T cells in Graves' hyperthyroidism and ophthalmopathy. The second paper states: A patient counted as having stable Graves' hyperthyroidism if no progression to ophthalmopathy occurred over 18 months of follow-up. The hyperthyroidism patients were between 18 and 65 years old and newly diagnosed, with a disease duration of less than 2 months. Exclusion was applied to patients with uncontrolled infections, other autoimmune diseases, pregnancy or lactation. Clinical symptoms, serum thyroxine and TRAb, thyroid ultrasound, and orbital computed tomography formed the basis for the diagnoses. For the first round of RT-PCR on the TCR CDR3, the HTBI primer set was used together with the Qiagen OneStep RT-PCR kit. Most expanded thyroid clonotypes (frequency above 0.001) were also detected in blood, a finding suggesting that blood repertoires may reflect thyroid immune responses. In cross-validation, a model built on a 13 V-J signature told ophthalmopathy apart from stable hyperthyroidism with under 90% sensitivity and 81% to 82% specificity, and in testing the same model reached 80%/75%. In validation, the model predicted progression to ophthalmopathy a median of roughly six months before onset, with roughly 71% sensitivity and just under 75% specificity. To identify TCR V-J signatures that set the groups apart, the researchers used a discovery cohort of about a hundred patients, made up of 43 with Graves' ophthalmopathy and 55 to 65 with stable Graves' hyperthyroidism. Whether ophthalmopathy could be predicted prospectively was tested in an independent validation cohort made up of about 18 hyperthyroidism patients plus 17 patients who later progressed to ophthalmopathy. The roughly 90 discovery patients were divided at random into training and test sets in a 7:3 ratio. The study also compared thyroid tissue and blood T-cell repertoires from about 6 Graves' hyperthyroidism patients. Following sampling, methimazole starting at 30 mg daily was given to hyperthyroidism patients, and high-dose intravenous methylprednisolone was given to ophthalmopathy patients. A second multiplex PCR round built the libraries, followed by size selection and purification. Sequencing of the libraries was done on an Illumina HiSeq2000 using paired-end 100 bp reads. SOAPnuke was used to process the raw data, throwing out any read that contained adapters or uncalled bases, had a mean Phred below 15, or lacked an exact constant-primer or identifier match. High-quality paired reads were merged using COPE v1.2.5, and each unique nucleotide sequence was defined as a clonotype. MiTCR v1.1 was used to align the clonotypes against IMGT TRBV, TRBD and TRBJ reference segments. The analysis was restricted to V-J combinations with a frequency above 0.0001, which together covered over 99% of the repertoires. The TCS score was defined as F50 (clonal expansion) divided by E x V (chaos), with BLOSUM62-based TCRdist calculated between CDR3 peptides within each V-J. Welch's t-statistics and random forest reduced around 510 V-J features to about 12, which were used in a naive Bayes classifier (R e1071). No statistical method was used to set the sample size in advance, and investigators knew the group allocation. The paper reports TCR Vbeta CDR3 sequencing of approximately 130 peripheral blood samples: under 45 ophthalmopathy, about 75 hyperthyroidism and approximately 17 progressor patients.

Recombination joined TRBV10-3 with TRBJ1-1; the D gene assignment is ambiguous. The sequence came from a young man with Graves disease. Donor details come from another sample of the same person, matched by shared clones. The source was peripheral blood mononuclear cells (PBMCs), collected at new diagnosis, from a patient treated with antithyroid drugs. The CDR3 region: CAISLGTDTEAFF. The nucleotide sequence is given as TGTGCCATCAGTCTGGGTACAGACACTGAAGCTTTCTTT.